What follows are 29 T cell receptor beta chains derived from one specimen sequenced in a study of T-cell memory formation after mild COVID-19. TCRdb reanalysed the 5' RACE reads using MiXCR and keeps one entry per CDR3 protein. This table holds over 350,000 distinct CDR3 sequences, approximately 24% found once. Sequenced: PBMCs or a T cell subset sorted from them (not recorded which). These receptors all stem from an adult woman who had mild COVID-19 (a few samples of this study predate the infection). Cell type and time point are not known.

The chain is built from TRBV6-1 and TRBJ1-1, with D unclear. V lost 7 bases to trimming and J lost 1 base, with 13 bases between them. In germline, CDR1 is MNHNS, CDR2 SASEGT. This CDR3 has 14 amino acids. The CDR3 loop is CASIPDERNTEAFF. CDR3 bases: TGTGCCAGCATTCCTGACGAGAGGAACACTGAAGCTTTCTTT.

The V gene is TRBV29-1, the J gene TRBJ1-5, with D perhaps TRBD1 (6 bases). The CDR3 has 13 amino acids. V lost 6 bases, J lost 3 bases, and 12 bases lay in between. The germline V gene has CDR1 SQVTM and CDR2 ANQGSEA. Here the CDR3 DNA reads TGCAGCGTCGCACAGGGAAACAATCAGCCCCAGCATTTT. It yields the protein CSVAQGNNQPQHF.

The gene calls are TRBV24-1 and TRBJ2-5, with TRBD2 as a possible D gene (5 bases). V gave up 3 bases and J gave up 5 bases, with 12 bases separating them. CDR3 length equals 14 residues. The V gene's germline CDR1 is KGHDR and CDR2 SFDVKD. The CDR3 region has the DNA TGTGCCACCAGTGATACCGGGAATTCGGAGACCCAGTACTTC. This encodes CATSDTGNSETQYF.

CDR3 loop: CASSAGLVGYTGELFF. The CDR3, as DNA: TGTGCCAGCAGTGCCGGCTTGGTCGGATACACCGGGGAGCTGTTTTTT. J is TRBJ2-2 and V is TRBV2; unclear D gene. Germline CDR1 is SNHLY and CDR2 is FYNNEI. This CDR3 has 16 amino acids. V was cut by 4 bases and J by 3 bases, with 15 bases left in between.

The V call is TRBV6-1, the J call TRBJ1-5; TRBD1 is a possible D gene (6 bases). Germline-derived CDR1 and CDR2 are MNHNS and SASEGT. V dropped 3 bases and J dropped 3 bases, with 24 bases sitting between them. The CDR3 length is 19 residues. In DNA, the CDR3 is TGTGCCAGCAGTGACCCTCCACCCAAGACAGGCATATCCAATCAGCCCCAGCATTTT. Translation: CASSDPPPKTGISNQPQHF.

CDR3 DNA sequence: TGCGCCAGCAGCCTGGGATTTAACGGGGGACAGGGCTACGAGCAGTACTTC. Amino acid sequence: CASSLGFNGGQGYEQYF. The V call is TRBV5-1, the J call TRBJ2-7; 9 bases match TRBD1. J gave up 3 bases and V 4 bases, and 14 bases lay outside the gene matches. CDR1 and CDR2 (germline): SGHRS, YFSETQ. This CDR3 is built from 17 residues.

This clonotype has at least ten counts. The gene calls are TRBV12-3 or TRBV12-4 and TRBJ2-1, with a possible D match to TRBD1 (6 bases). The CDR3 consists of 13 residues. The germline V and J ends were trimmed by 3 bases and 9 bases, with 12 bases remaining between them. CDR3 residues: CASSLVEQGEQFF. For the CDR3, the DNA is TGTGCCAGCAGTTTGGTGGAACAGGGTGAGCAGTTCTTC.

CDR3: CASSGGGLAGGGETQYF. For the CDR3, the DNA is TGTGCCAGCAGTGGAGGGGGACTAGCGGGAGGAGGCGAGACCCAGTACTTC. This sequence joins TRBV25-1 and TRBJ2-5; 15 bases are shared with TRBD2. V trimming: 4 bases; J trimming: 5 bases; junction bases outside the gene matches: 8. This CDR3 has 17 residues. The germline gives CDR1 MGHDK, CDR2 SYGVNS.

This clonotype was observed a handful of times. The gene calls are TRBV6-2 or TRBV6-3 and TRBJ2-7; a possible D gene is TRBD2 (5 bases). The CDR3 contains 16 residues. CDR1 is MNHEY, CDR2 SVGEGT, per germline. V shed 0 bases and J shed 0 bases, with 12 bases lying between them. The CDR3: CASSYSSGKISYEQYF. As DNA, the CDR3 is TGTGCCAGCAGTTACTCGTCCGGGAAAATCTCCTACGAGCAGTACTTC.

A few counts support this clonotype. The rearrangement joins TRBV5-1 to TRBJ2-3, with D perhaps given as TRBD1 or TRBD2 (6 bases each). Trimming took 6 bases from V and 4 from J, leaving 15 bases between them. This CDR3 is built from 14 residues. Germline loops: CDR1 SGHRS, CDR2 YFSETQ. CDR3 bases: TGCGCCAGCAAGGAGGGGGGAAGCTCAGATACGCAGTATTTT. Translating gives CASKEGGSSDTQYF.

The gene calls are TRBV25-1 and TRBJ2-1; 11 bases agree with TRBD2. The junction had 12 bases not matched to a gene; V was cut back by 2 bases and J by 9 bases. Germline CDR1 MGHDK, CDR2 SYGVNS. CDR3 length equals 17 residues. CDR3 residues: CASSETDSGRAVGEQFF. CDR3 nucleotide sequence: TGTGCCAGCAGTGAAACCGATAGCGGGAGGGCAGTTGGTGAGCAGTTCTTC.

The sample holds one count of this clonotype. The J gene is TRBJ1-2, the V gene TRBV28; 11 nucleotides align to TRBD1. In germline, CDR1 is MDHEN, CDR2 SYDVKM. This CDR3 contains 15 residues. Trimming at V came to 5 bases and at J to 8 bases, leaving 10 bases not matched to a gene. This CDR3 is CASSLVGTGGWGYTF. The CDR3 DNA sequence: TGTGCCAGCAGTCTGGTGGGGACAGGGGGTTGGGGCTACACCTTC.

The rearrangement joins TRBV12-3 or TRBV12-4 to TRBJ2-3; D perhaps matches TRBD1 (5 bases). V was cut by 5 bases and J by 6 bases, with 12 bases left in between. The CDR3 contains 13 residues. The CDR3, as DNA: TGTGCCAGCAGTCAGGGTGAACTTGATACGCAGTATTTT. This codes for CASSQGELDTQYF.

This clonotype has a handful of counts. The chain is built from TRBV5-1 and TRBJ2-1, with a tentative D call TRBD2 (7 bases). CDR3 length: 14 amino acids. The germline gives CDR1 SGHRS, CDR2 YFSETQ. V was cut by 4 bases and J by 0 bases, with 8 bases left in between. CDR3 DNA: TGCGCCAGCAGCGGGGGGGCCTCCTACAATGAGCAGTTCTTC. Translated, it gives CASSGGASYNEQFF.

The chain joins TRBV12-3 or TRBV12-4 to TRBJ2-2; D uncertain. The CDR3 totals 13 residues. Trimming removed 5 bases from V and 2 bases from J, with 6 bases in between. CDR3 nucleotides: TGTGCCAGCAGTACAGCAAACACCGGGGAGCTGTTTTTT. This encodes CASSTANTGELFF.

This clonotype appeared a few times. The chain couples TRBV12-3 or TRBV12-4 to TRBJ2-4; D gene uncertain. The CDR3 is made up of 13 amino acids. V was cut by 5 bases and J by 4 bases, with 9 bases left in between. CDR3 DNA: TGTGCCAGCAGTCCGGTTAGAAAAAACATTCAGTACTTC. Protein sequence: CASSPVRKNIQYF.

This clonotype has just a few counts. The CDR3 here is CASSLPVGGTGELFF. CDR3 sequence (DNA): TGTGCCAGCAGCTTGCCAGTCGGGGGGACCGGGGAGCTGTTTTTT. The V call is TRBV5-6, the J call TRBJ2-2, with TRBD2 matching over 7 bases. There are 15 residues in the CDR3. J lost 5 bases, V lost 1 base, and 5 bases had no gene match. Per germline, CDR1 SGHDT and CDR2 YYEEEE.

Worth noting for this clonotype: The junction shows a germline mismatch at one end, possibly a read error. The chain couples TRBV7-2 to TRBJ2-1; the D gene is possibly TRBD2 (7 bases). The CDR3 spans 17 residues. CDR1 is SGHTA and CDR2 is FQGNSA in the germline V gene. CDR3 sequence (DNA): TGTGCCAGCAGCCCACGGAGGGGGGAGGGCGGCTACGATGAGCAGTTCTTC. This sequence encodes CASSPRRGEGGYDEQFF.

This clonotype was counted a few times. This sequence joins TRBV6-5 and TRBJ2-7, with TRBD2 matching 7 bases. Per germline, CDR1 MNHEY and CDR2 SVGAGI. V shed 0 bases and J 6 bases; nucleotides not matched to a gene: 2. The CDR3 has 13 residues. This CDR3 reads CASSYSIAGEQYF. CDR3 sequence (DNA): TGTGCCAGCAGTTACTCGATAGCGGGCGAGCAGTACTTC.

J is TRBJ2-7 and V is TRBV4-1, with 15 bases lining up with TRBD2. V dropped 5 bases and J dropped 5; count of bases not matched to a gene: 7. CDR3 length: 16 amino acids. CDR1 is MGHRA and CDR2 is YSYEKL in the germline V gene. CDR3: CASSSGLAGGMDEQYF. The CDR3 DNA reads TGCGCCAGCAGCTCGGGACTAGCGGGGGGTATGGACGAGCAGTACTTC.

This clonotype was seen a few times. This chain links TRBV7-9 with TRBJ2-3; D may correspond to TRBD1 or TRBD2 (5 bases each). The CDR3 consists of 15 residues. Trimming stripped 5 bases from V and 0 bases from J, with 12 bases between. Germline CDR1 and CDR2: SEHNR and FQNEAQ (reference sequence). The CDR3 loop is CASSRDVASTDTQYF. For the CDR3, the DNA is TGTGCCAGCAGCCGGGACGTCGCTAGCACAGATACGCAGTATTTT. The variable domain in full, with the rest retrieved from reference TRBV7-9 and TRBJ2-3, is DTGVSQNPRHKITKRGQNVTFRCDPISEHNRLYWYRQTLGQGPEFLTYFQNEAQLEKSRLLSDRFSAERPKGSFSTLEIQRTEQGDSAMYLCASSRDVASTDTQYFGPGTRLTVL.

A few counts support this clonotype. The chain has TRBV7-8 and TRBJ1-2, with D hard to call. The V end was cut by 1 base, the J end by 4 bases, with 13 bases between. Germline CDR1 and CDR2: SGHVS and FQNEAQ. CDR3 size: 15 residues. DNA of the CDR3: TGTGCCAGCAGCTTAGAAGATGCACGCTCCTATGGCTACACCTTC. This sequence encodes CASSLEDARSYGYTF.

The table lists this clonotype with a count of one. This chain joins TRBV29-1 and TRBJ2-7; 8 bases line up with TRBD2. The CDR3 totals 15 residues. The V gene's germline CDR1 is SQVTM and CDR2 ANQGSEA. V was pared by 1 base and J by 7 bases, with 12 bases of the junction left unmatched. In nucleotides, the CDR3 is TGCAGCGTTGAAGTAGGGCGGGGGGAACCTTATGAGCAGTACTTC. Amino acid sequence: CSVEVGRGEPYEQYF.

This clonotype has at least ten counts. This sequence joins TRBV11-3 and TRBJ2-2; 7 bases are shared with TRBD2. J gave up 7 bases and V 6 bases, and 11 bases lay outside the gene matches. The CDR3 consists of 15 residues. The V gene's germline CDR1 is SGHNT and CDR2 YENEEA. The CDR3 coding sequence is TGTGCCAGCAGACCTCAAAGCGGGGCTGGCGGGGAGCTGTTTTTT. Its translation: CASRPQSGAGGELFF.

This sequence joins TRBV9 and TRBJ2-7; D may be TRBD1 (5 bases). V dropped 4 bases and J dropped 1 base, with 12 bases sitting between them. Germline CDR1 SGDLS, CDR2 YYNGEE. The CDR3 covers 14 residues. CDR3 bases: TGTGCCAGCAGCCCCCCGACAGTTTCCTACGAGCAGTACTTC. Translating it yields CASSPPTVSYEQYF. Variable domain in full (rest from reference TRBV9 and TRBJ2-7): DSGVTQTPKHLITATGQRVTLRCSPRSGDLSVYWYQQSLDQGLQFLIQYYNGEERAKGNILERFSAQQFPDLHSELNLSSLELGDSALYFCASSPPTVSYEQYFGPGTRLTVT.

This clonotype was seen many times. The J gene is TRBJ2-2, the V gene TRBV3-1; 8 nucleotides agree with TRBD2. With V trimmed by 4 bases and J by 5 bases, 0 bases remained unmatched. The CDR3 sequence is 13 residues long. Germline V lookup: CDR1 LGHDT, CDR2 YNNKEL (reference sequence). The CDR3 protein is CASSRGGTGELFF. In DNA form, the CDR3 reads TGTGCCAGCAGCCGCGGGGGGACCGGGGAGCTGTTTTTT. Together with reference TRBV3-1 and TRBJ2-2, the CDR3 gives the full variable domain: DTAVSQTPKYLVTQMGNDKSIKCEQNLGHDTMYWYKQDSKKFLKIMFSYNNKELIINETVPNRFSPKSPDKAHLNLHINSLELGDSAVYFCASSRGGTGELFFGEGSRLTVL.

This clonotype was seen a few times. The chain recombines TRBV29-1 with TRBJ1-2, with TRBD1 identical over 7 bases. From germline, CDR1 is SQVTM and CDR2 ANQGSEA. This CDR3 has 14 amino acids. J gave up 4 bases and V 2 bases, and 7 bases lay outside the gene matches. Written as DNA, the CDR3 is TGCAGCGTTGAATCAGTCAGGGGGGGCTATGGCTACACCTTC. This codes for CSVESVRGGYGYTF.

This clonotype was seen only once. At one boundary the junction diverges from the germline segment, which might be a read error. The CDR3 region has the DNA TGTGCCAGCAGCGATCAGACAGGTCTCACATTT. This translates into CASSDQTGLTF. V gene TRBV9 combines with J gene TRBJ1-1, with D possibly TRBD1 on 6 matching bases. This CDR3 comprises 11 residues. Germline V gene lookup returns CDR1 SGDLS and CDR2 YYNGEE.

The gene calls are TRBV29-1 and TRBJ1-2; unclear D gene. This CDR3 has 13 amino acids. V lost 0 bases to trimming and J lost 3 bases, with 8 bases between them. Germline values: CDR1 SQVTM, CDR2 ANQGSEA. The CDR3 nucleotides read TGCAGCGTTGAAGATTGGAAGTACTATGGCTACACCTTC. This translates into CSVEDWKYYGYTF.